The 19 T cell receptor beta chains below were found in one sample sequenced in a study of CD8+CD57+ T cells in acquired aplastic anemia (dated by TCRdb to 2017 to 2018). Expansion of CD8+CD57+ cells had been shown by flow cytometry in the patients chosen for sequencing. The sequencer listed for this sample is Illumina HiSeq 2000. Genomic DNA served as template for TCR beta VDJ combination and CDR3 sequence profiling. TCRdb handled the public reads itself, with Q25 trimming in fastp and clone calling in MiXCR, and kept productive beta chains. Entries are consolidated by CDR3 protein sequence, retaining the most common genes and DNA. The sample table shows approximately 160,000 distinct CDR3 sequences, and over 40% are seen once. The ten largest clonotypes hold 2.5% to 4% of the sample. The sample comprised sorted CD4+, CD8+, or CD8+CD57+ T cells (not recorded which) from PBMCs. The receptors were sampled from a human donor with aplastic anemia.

The J gene is TRBJ2-5, the V gene TRBV11-2, with 11 bases matching TRBD1. V shed 5 bases and J 5 bases; nucleotides not matched to a gene: 19. The CDR3 runs to 19 residues. Germline V gives CDR1 SGHAT, CDR2 FQNNGV. The CDR3 DNA reads as TGTGCCAGCAGCGCCAAAGGGAGGCGGACAGGGGGCGGCGGGGAGACCCAGTACTTC. Its translation is CASSAKGRRTGGGGETQYF.

Points on this clonotype: This could be a read error, since a much larger clone is one nucleotide away. The chain has TRBV6-2 or TRBV6-3 and TRBJ1-2; D perhaps matches TRBD1 (5 bases). This CDR3 is 13 amino acids long. Per germline, CDR1 MNHEY and CDR2 SVGEGT. CDR3 region: CASSWDSGYGCTF. The CDR3 nucleotides read TGTGCCAGCAGTTGGGACTCCGGCTATGGCTGCACCTTC.

The gene calls are TRBV7-6 and TRBJ2-5; weak D call: TRBD1 (5 bases). Trimming pared 5 bases from V and 7 bases from J, leaving 5 bases between. Germline CDR1 and CDR2: SGHVS and FNYEAQ. The CDR3 runs to 10 residues. CDR3 region: CASSTGTQYF. The CDR3 DNA reads TGTGCCAGCAGCACAGGGACCCAGTACTTC.

This clonotype was found a few times. This chain uses TRBV27 with TRBJ1-1; 7 bases match TRBD1. In germline, CDR1 is MNHEY, CDR2 SMNVEV (reference sequence). The CDR3 runs 15 residues. With V trimmed by 3 bases and J by 1 base, 5 bases remained unmatched. The CDR3 coding sequence is TGTGCCAGCAGTTTTCTGCGACAGGGGAACACTGAAGCTTTCTTT. It translates to CASSFLRQGNTEAFF.

The chain links TRBV19 to TRBJ2-5; perhaps TRBD1 as D (6 bases). This CDR3 comprises 15 residues. Germline loops: CDR1 LNHDA, CDR2 SQIVND (reference sequence). V lost 4 bases and J 4 bases, leaving 16 bases between the germline ends. CDR3 sequence reads: CASSTHFGDTETQYF. CDR3 nucleotides: TGTGCCAGTAGTACCCATTTCGGGGACACAGAGACCCAGTACTTC.

V gene TRBV19 combines with J gene TRBJ1-4, with no clear D. This CDR3 is 12 amino acids long. V was cut by 4 bases and J by 5 bases, with 5 bases left in between. CDR1 is LNHDA, CDR2 SQIVND, per germline (reference sequence). Here the CDR3 reads CASSKENEKLFF. The CDR3 DNA reads as TGTGCCAGTAGTAAGGAAAATGAAAAACTGTTTTTT.

This clonotype occurred many times. The chain joins TRBV20-1 to TRBJ1-4; 7 bases map to TRBD1. The CDR3 sequence is 13 residues long. Germline V lookup: CDR1 DFQATT, CDR2 SNEGSKA (reference sequence). Germline trimming cut 6 bases from V and 6 bases from J; bases unmatched to any gene: 7. The CDR3 loop reads CSARQGIDEKLFF. The DNA of the CDR3 is TGCAGTGCCAGACAGGGAATAGATGAAAAACTGTTTTTT.

At least ten counts were recorded for this clonotype. The chain is built from TRBV5-4 and TRBJ1-3; D unresolved. This CDR3 has 14 amino acids. V was cut by 0 bases and J by 3 bases, with 7 bases left in between. The germline CDR1 and CDR2 sequences are SGHNT and YYREEE (reference sequence). CDR3 sequence reads: CASSLDSVGNTIYF. As DNA, the CDR3 is TGTGCCAGCAGCTTGGACAGCGTTGGAAACACCATATATTTT.

This clonotype was seen repeatedly, ten times or more. This chain uses TRBV6-2 or TRBV6-3 with TRBJ2-7; D is uncertain. The CDR3 is 15 amino acids. Trimming left V 2 bases short and J 4 bases short, with 15 bases between. Germline V gene data show CDR1 as MNHEY and CDR2 as SVGEGT. This CDR3 is CASSYVGFGPYEQYF. CDR3 in DNA: TGTGCCAGCAGTTACGTAGGGTTCGGACCTTACGAGCAGTACTTC.

The chain links TRBV25-1 to TRBJ1-5, with D tentatively TRBD1 (5 bases). There are 17 residues in the CDR3. Germline CDR1 reads MGHDK; CDR2 reads SYGVNS. The V end lost 1 base, the J end lost 4 bases, and 17 bases lay between the germline ends. CDR3 coding DNA: TGTGCCAGCAGTGAATCGGGCGCAGGGTGGGAGAATCAGCCCCAGCATTTT. This translates into CASSESGAGWENQPQHF.

The chain couples TRBV15 to TRBJ2-7; TRBD2 agrees at 7 bases. Looked up from germline, CDR1 is LNHNV and CDR2 is YYDKDF (reference sequence). This CDR3 is 15 amino acids long. V lost 0 bases and J lost 1; bases outside the gene matches: 3. The CDR3 DNA reads as TGTGCCACCAGCAGAGAAGCGGGGCTATCCTACGAGCAGTACTTC. As protein: CATSREAGLSYEQYF.

The CDR3 DNA follows: TGTGCCATCAAAGGGGGACAGGGGGGTAACTATGGCTACACCTTC. This translates into CAIKGGQGGNYGYTF. This chain joins TRBV10-3 and TRBJ1-2; 11 bases are shared with TRBD1. The CDR3 runs 15 residues. CDR1 is ENHRY and CDR2 is SYGVKD in the germline V gene. The V and J ends lost 7 bases and 1 base, in that order; junction bases with no gene match: 5.

Note on this clonotype: With a much larger clone just one base away, this may be a read error. V is TRBV5-1 and J is TRBJ1-4; TRBD1 might be the D (6 bases). This CDR3 spans 14 amino acids. In germline, CDR1 is SGHRS, CDR2 YFSETQ. The CDR3 here is CASSNREANEKLSF. In DNA, the CDR3 is TGCGCCAGCAGCAACAGGGAGGCTAATGAAAAACTGTCTTTT. The variable domain in full, with the rest retrieved from reference TRBV5-1 and TRBJ1-4, is KAGVTQTPRYLIKTRGQQVTLSCSPISGHRSVSWYQQTPGQGLQFLFEYFSETQRNKGNFPGRFSGRQFSNSRSEMNVSTLELGDSALYLCASSNREANEKLSFGSGTQLSVL.

V is TRBV10-1 and J is TRBJ2-2; no definite D call. V shed 7 bases and J shed 6 bases, with 12 bases lying between them. CDR1 is WNHNN, CDR2 SYGVQD, per germline (reference sequence). This CDR3 has 13 amino acids. For the CDR3, the DNA is TGCGCCAGCACGGCCTATGGGTCCGGGGAGCTGTTTTTT. Amino acids: CASTAYGSGELFF.

This clonotype is medium-sized (0.01 to 0.1%) within its sample. One end of the junction is discordant with germline, which a read error may explain. V gene TRBV15 combines with J gene TRBJ2-7; maybe TRBD1 (6 bases). CDR3 length: 12 residues. Germline V gives CDR1 LNHNV, CDR2 YYDKDF (reference sequence). The chain's CDR3 is CATSRNRDQTHF. CDR3 DNA: TGTGCCACCAGTAGAAACAGGGACCAGACTCACTTC.

This clonotype was observed once. The chain joins TRBV7-9 to TRBJ2-7, with unresolved D. The CDR3 has 12 amino acids. Germline V gives CDR1 SEHNR, CDR2 FQNEAQ (reference sequence). Trimming stripped 3 bases from V and 12 bases from J, with 15 bases between. CDR3 sequence reads: CASSFPGQYTYV. The CDR3 nucleotides are TGTGCCAGCAGCTTCCCGGGCCAGTATACGTACGTC.

Comment on this clonotype: A read error may produce the germline difference seen at one junction end. J is TRBJ2-7 and V is TRBV6-1, with 7 bases matching TRBD2. CDR1 is MNHNS and CDR2 is SASEGT in the germline V gene. The CDR3 loop spans 14 amino acids. DNA for the CDR3: TGTGCCAGCAGTGAAGATTGGGAAGGGCGGGAGACTTCCTTC. Translated, it gives CASSEDWEGRETSF.

In this sample, this clonotype turned up many times. The chain has TRBV2 and TRBJ1-1; D might be TRBD1 (5 bases). With 2 bases removed from V and 4 bases from J, the gap between germline ends came to 11 bases. In germline, CDR1 is SNHLY, CDR2 FYNNEI. The length of the CDR3 is 14 residues. Here the CDR3 DNA reads TGTGCCAGCAGTGAAACGGGGGGAATCACTGAAGCTTTCTTT. It translates to CASSETGGITEAFF.

This chain uses TRBV12-3 or TRBV12-4 with TRBJ2-7, with 10 bases fitting TRBD2. The CDR3 has 12 amino acids. J gave up 5 bases and V 9 bases, and 4 bases lay outside the gene matches. The chain's CDR3 is CASSGGNNEQYF. For the CDR3, the DNA is TGTGCCAGTAGCGGGGGGAACAACGAGCAGTACTTC.